This T cell receptor beta chain was obtained from a study of T cell responses to AZD1222 COVID-19 vaccine. Study-wide background: Second doses were pooled across both intervals (about 4 or about 12 weeks). General study points: Only five or six individuals given AZD1222 were seropositive at baseline.

CDR3 length: 16 amino acids. Germline values: CDR1 LNHNV, CDR2 YYDKDF (reference sequence). The germline V and J ends were trimmed by 0 bases and 5 bases, with 14 bases remaining between them. The table came from immunoSEQ multiplex PCR; TCRdb's copy has only in-frame clones and leaves some out. The sample yields 150,000 to 200,000 clones, less than 95% seen once. In regard to this clone: The antigen is undetermined.

The rearrangement uses TRBV15 and TRBJ2-1, with a possible D match to TRBD2 (6 bases). This receptor was taken from an adult in good health. Sample: peripheral blood, taken on day 0 of AZD1222 vaccination. The chain's CDR3 is CATSRDLGGPHNEQFF. CDR3 in DNA: TGTGCCACCAGCAGAGATCTGGGAGGTCCCCACAATGAGCAGTTCTTC.